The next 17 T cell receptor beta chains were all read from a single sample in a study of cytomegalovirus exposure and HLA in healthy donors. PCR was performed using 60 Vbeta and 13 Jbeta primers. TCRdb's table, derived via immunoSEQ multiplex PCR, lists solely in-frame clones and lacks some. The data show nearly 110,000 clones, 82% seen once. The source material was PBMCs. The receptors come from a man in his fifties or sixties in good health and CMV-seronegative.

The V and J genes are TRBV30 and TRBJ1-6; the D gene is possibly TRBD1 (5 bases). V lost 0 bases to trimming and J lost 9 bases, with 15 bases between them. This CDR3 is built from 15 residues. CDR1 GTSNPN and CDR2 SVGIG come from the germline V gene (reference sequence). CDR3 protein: CAWSVPGRVGSPLHF. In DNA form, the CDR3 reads TGTGCCTGGAGTGTACCTGGCAGGGTGGGTTCACCCCTCCACTTT.

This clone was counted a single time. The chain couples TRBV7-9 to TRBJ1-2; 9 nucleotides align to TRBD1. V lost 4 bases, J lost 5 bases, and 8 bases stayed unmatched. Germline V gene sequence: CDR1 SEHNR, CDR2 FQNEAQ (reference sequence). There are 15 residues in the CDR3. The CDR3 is CASSSGTGKGYGYTF. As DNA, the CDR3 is TGTGCCAGCAGCTCCGGGACAGGGAAAGGTTATGGCTACACCTTC. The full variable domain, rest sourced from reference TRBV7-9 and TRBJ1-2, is DTGVSQNPRHKITKRGQNVTFRCDPISEHNRLYWYRQTLGQGPEFLTYFQNEAQLEKSRLLSDRFSAERPKGSFSTLEIQRTEQGDSAMYLCASSSGTGKGYGYTFGSGTRLTVV.

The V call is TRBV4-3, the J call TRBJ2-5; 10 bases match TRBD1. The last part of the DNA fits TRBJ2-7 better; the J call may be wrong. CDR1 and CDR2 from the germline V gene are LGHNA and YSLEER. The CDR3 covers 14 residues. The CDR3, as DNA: TGCGCCAGCAGCCAAGGGGGACAGGGGTACGAGCAGTACTTC. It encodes CASSQGGQGYEQYF.

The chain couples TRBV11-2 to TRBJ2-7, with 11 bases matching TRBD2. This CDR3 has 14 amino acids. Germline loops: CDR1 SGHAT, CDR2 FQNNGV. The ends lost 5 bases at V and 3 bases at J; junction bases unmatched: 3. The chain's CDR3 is CASSPGLAVYEQYV. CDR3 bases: TGTGCCAGCAGCCCGGGACTAGCGGTCTACGAGCAGTACGTC.

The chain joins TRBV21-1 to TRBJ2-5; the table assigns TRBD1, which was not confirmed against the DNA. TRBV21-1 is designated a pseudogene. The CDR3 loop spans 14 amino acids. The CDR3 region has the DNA TGTGCCAGCAGCAAATACCCCAGCCAAGAGACCCAGTACTTC. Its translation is CASSKYPSQETQYF.

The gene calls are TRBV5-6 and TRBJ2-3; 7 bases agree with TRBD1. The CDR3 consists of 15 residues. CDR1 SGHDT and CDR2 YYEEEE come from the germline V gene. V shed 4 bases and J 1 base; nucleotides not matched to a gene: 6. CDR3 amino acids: CASSRGQEGTDTQYF. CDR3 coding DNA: TGTGCCAGCAGCCGTGGACAGGAAGGCACAGATACGCAGTATTTT.

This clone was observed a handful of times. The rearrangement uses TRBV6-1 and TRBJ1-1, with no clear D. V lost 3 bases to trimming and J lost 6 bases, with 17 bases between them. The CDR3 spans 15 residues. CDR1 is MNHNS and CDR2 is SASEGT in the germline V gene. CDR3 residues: CASSDPGSLGAEAFF. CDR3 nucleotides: TGTGCCAGCAGTGACCCCGGGTCCCTCGGGGCTGAAGCTTTCTTT.

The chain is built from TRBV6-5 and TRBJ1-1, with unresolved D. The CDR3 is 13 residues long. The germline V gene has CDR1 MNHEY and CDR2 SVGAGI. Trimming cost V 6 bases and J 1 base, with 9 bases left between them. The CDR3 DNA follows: TGTGCCAGCAGGGTACCGGGGAACACTGAAGCTTTCTTT. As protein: CASRVPGNTEAFF.

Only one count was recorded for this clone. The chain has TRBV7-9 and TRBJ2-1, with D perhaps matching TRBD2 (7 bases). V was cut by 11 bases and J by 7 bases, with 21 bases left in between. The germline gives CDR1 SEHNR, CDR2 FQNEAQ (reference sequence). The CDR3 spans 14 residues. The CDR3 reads CASAVGGASNEQFF. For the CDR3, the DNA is TGTGCCTCTGCAGTGGGGGGGGCCAGTAATGAGCAGTTCTTC.

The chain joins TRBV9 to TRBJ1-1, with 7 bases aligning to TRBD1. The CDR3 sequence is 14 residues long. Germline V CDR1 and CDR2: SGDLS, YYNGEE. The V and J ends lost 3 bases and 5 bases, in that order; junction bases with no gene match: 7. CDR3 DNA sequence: TGTGCCAGCAGCGAACTAACAGGGGTGACTGAAGCTTTCTTT. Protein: CASSELTGVTEAFF.

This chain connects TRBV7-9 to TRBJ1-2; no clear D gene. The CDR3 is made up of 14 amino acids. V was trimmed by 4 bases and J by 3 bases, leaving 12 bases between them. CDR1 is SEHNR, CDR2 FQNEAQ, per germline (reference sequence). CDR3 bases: TGTGCCAGCAGCTACAATCCGGGTGACTATGGCTACACCTTC. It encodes CASSYNPGDYGYTF.

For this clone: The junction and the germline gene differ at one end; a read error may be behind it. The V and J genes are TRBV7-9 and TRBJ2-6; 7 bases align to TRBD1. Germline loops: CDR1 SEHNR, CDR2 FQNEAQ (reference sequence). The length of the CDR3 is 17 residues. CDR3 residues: CASSPGTVSSRANVLTF. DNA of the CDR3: TGTGCCAGCAGCCCCGGGACAGTCTCCTCTCGGGCCAACGTCCTGACTTTC. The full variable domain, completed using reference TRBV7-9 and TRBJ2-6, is DTGVSQNPRHKITKRGQNVTFRCDPISEHNRLYWYRQTLGQGPEFLTYFQNEAQLEKSRLLSDRFSAERPKGSFSTLEIQRTEQGDSAMYLCASSPGTVSSRANVLTFGAGSRLTVL.

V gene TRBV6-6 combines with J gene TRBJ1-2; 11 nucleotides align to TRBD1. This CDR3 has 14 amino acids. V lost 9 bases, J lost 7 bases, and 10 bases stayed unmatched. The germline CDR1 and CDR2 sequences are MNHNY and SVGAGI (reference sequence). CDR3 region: CASWPGQGGSGYTF. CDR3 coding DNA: TGTGCCAGTTGGCCGGGACAGGGGGGATCTGGCTACACCTTC.

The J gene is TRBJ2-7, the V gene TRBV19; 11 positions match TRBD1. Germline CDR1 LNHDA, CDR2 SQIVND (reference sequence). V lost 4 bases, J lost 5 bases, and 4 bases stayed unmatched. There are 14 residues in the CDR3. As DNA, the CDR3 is TGTGCCAGTAGTACCGGGACAGGGGGTAACGAGCAGTACTTC. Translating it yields CASSTGTGGNEQYF.

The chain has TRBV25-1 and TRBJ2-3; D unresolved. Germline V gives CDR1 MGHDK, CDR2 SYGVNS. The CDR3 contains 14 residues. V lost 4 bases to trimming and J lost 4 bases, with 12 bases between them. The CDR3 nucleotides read TGTGCCAGCAGTGCTGTTATCCAGGCAGATACGCAGTATTTT. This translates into CASSAVIQADTQYF.

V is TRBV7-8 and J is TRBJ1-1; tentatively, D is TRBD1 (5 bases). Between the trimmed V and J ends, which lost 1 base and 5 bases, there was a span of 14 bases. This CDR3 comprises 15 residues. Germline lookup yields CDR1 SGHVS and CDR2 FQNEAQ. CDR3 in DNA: TGTGCCAGCAGCTTAGTCGGAGGGGCGGGGACTGAAGCTTTCTTT. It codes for CASSLVGGAGTEAFF.

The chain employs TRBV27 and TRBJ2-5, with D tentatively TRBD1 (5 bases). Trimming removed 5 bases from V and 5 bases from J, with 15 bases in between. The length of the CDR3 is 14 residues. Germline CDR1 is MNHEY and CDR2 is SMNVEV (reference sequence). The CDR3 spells CASSPLQGWETQYF. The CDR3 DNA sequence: TGTGCCAGCAGTCCCCTGCAGGGTTGGGAGACCCAGTACTTC.